This passage covers 18 T cell receptor beta chains from one sample sequenced in a study of T cells after yellow fever vaccination. TCRdb redid the calling of the 5' RACE reads with MiXCR, one entry per CDR3 protein. The table includes roughly 150,000 distinct CDR3 sequences, 7.7% detected once. The sequences come from CD4+ T cells sorted from PBMCs, collected 5 days after the yellow fever booster vaccination. The receptor set was obtained from a man aged 25-40 years who received the YFV17D yellow fever vaccine.

This clonotype was counted many times. The rearrangement uses TRBV20-1 and TRBJ2-3; 8 bases align to TRBD2. Germline assignment: CDR1 DFQATT and CDR2 SNEGSKA (reference sequence). V shed 6 bases, J shed 5 bases, and the junction held 10 bases outside the gene matches. The CDR3 runs 14 residues. Written as DNA, the CDR3 is TGCAGTGCGGTGGACGGGAGGGCGAGAGATACGCAGTATTTT. Protein sequence: CSAVDGRARDTQYF.

This clonotype came up many times. The chain links TRBV24-1 to TRBJ2-1, with D tentatively TRBD2 (5 bases). There are 14 residues in the CDR3. Trimming left V 5 bases short and J 7 bases short, with 14 bases between. CDR1 KGHDR and CDR2 SFDVKD come from the germline V gene. CDR3: CATSALRTGNEQFF. The CDR3 nucleotides are TGTGCCACCAGTGCGCTGAGGACTGGAAATGAGCAGTTCTTC.

The CDR3 loop is CASSLGWLSYTF. Written as DNA, the CDR3 is TGTGCCAGCAGCTTGGGGTGGTTGAGCTACACCTTC. The chain joins TRBV7-2 to TRBJ1-2; D remains unclear. Per germline, CDR1 SGHTA and CDR2 FQGNSA. This CDR3 spans 12 amino acids. Trimming removed 3 bases at V and 9 bases at J, with 11 bases between.

This clonotype has more than one count but fewer than ten. This chain connects TRBV4-3 to TRBJ2-2; D is unresolved. The CDR3 totals 15 residues. V shed 0 bases and J shed 7 bases, with 12 bases lying between them. Germline CDR1 and CDR2: LGHNA and YSLEER. CDR3 DNA sequence: TGCGCCAGCAGCCAAGATATGGTCATCGTCGGGGAGCTGTTTTTT. Translated, it gives CASSQDMVIVGELFF.

This clonotype has ten or more counts. The rearrangement joins TRBV29-1 to TRBJ2-7; no clear D. The CDR3 is 10 residues long. Germline V CDR1 and CDR2: SQVTM, ANQGSEA. V was shortened by 4 bases and J by 6 bases, with 7 bases between the two germline ends. The CDR3 spells CSVADLEQYF. The CDR3 region has the DNA TGCAGCGTTGCCGACCTCGAGCAGTACTTC.

This clonotype was counted ten times or more. The chain joins TRBV3-1 to TRBJ1-4; D not certain. Germline assignment: CDR1 LGHDT and CDR2 YNNKEL (reference sequence). Trimming stripped 3 bases from V and 0 bases from J, with 8 bases between. The CDR3 contains 15 residues. CDR3 in DNA: TGTGCCAGCAGCCAGTTACTCGCAACTAATGAAAAACTGTTTTTT. Translating gives CASSQLLATNEKLFF.

This clonotype showed up many times. The V and J genes are TRBV7-9 and TRBJ1-6; D is unclear. The CDR3 covers 12 residues. Between the trimmed V and J ends, which lost 1 base and 7 bases, there was a span of 2 bases. CDR1 is SEHNR and CDR2 is FQNEAQ in the germline V gene (reference sequence). The chain's CDR3 is CASSLGNSPLHF. CDR3 DNA sequence: TGTGCCAGCAGCTTAGGCAATTCACCCCTCCACTTT.

Many counts were recorded for this clonotype. The J gene is TRBJ2-2, the V gene TRBV30; tentatively, D is TRBD1 (6 bases). CDR1 is GTSNPN and CDR2 is SVGIG in the germline V gene (reference sequence). The CDR3 is 14 residues long. The V and J ends lost 1 base and 5 bases respectively, with 11 bases between them. CDR3: CAWSASGVTGELFF. For the CDR3, the DNA is TGTGCCTGGAGTGCATCAGGGGTGACCGGGGAGCTGTTTTTT.

This clonotype came up many times. The CDR3 DNA reads as TGTGCCAGCAGCTCCATTAGCGGGAGGGTAGGGGGCTCCTACAATGAGCAGTTCTTC. Amino acid sequence: CASSSISGRVGGSYNEQFF. The chain joins TRBV11-1 to TRBJ2-1, with 11 nucleotides matching TRBD2. V trimming: 4 bases; J trimming: 0 bases; junction bases outside the gene matches: 11. Germline V gives CDR1 SGHAT, CDR2 FQDESV (reference sequence). The CDR3 length is 19 residues.

There are many counts of this clonotype. The chain links TRBV20-1 to TRBJ2-7; D gene unclear. V lost 5 bases and J 2 bases, leaving 16 bases between the germline ends. Germline assignment: CDR1 DFQATT and CDR2 SNEGSKA (reference sequence). The CDR3 runs to 14 residues. The chain's CDR3 is CSAARESRTYEQYF. The CDR3 DNA is TGCAGTGCTGCTAGGGAAAGTCGAACCTACGAGCAGTACTTC.

This clonotype was found many times. The chain recombines TRBV30 with TRBJ2-1, with unresolved D. Trimming took off 3 bases at V and 2 bases at J, with 14 bases between the two ends. The CDR3 extends over 15 amino acids. Germline-derived CDR1 and CDR2 are GTSNPN and SVGIG (reference sequence). The CDR3 coding sequence is TGTGCCTGGAGGCTTCTCGCGCGGACCTACAATGAGCAGTTCTTC. This encodes CAWRLLARTYNEQFF.

Ten or more counts support this clonotype. The CDR3 loop is CASRRSRTENTEAFF. The CDR3 region has the DNA TGTGCCAGCAGGCGCAGCCGGACAGAGAACACTGAAGCTTTCTTT. The chain combines TRBV2 with TRBJ1-1; possibly TRBD1 for D (6 bases). CDR3 length: 15 residues. V was shortened by 6 bases and J by 1 base, with 15 bases between the two germline ends. CDR1 and CDR2 (germline): SNHLY, FYNNEI.

This clonotype was counted ten times or more. This chain uses TRBV5-4 with TRBJ2-5; TRBD1 agrees at 8 bases. The V gene end was trimmed by 3 bases and the J gene end by 5 bases; junction bases not matched to a gene: 3. Germline V gene lookup returns CDR1 SGHNT and CDR2 YYREEE (reference sequence). The CDR3 runs 13 residues. CDR3 bases: TGTGCCAGCAGCTCGACAGGGGTTGAGACCCAGTACTTC. Translated, it gives CASSSTGVETQYF.

In its sample, this clonotype was seen a few times. This chain connects TRBV20-1 to TRBJ2-1; D remains unclear. This CDR3 is built from 15 residues. Per germline, CDR1 DFQATT and CDR2 SNEGSKA (reference sequence). The V end lost 2 bases, the J end lost 1 base, and 12 bases lay between the germline ends. CDR3 DNA sequence: TGCAGTGCTAGACCGTCACCCGAATCCTACAATGAGCAGTTCTTC. Amino acids: CSARPSPESYNEQFF.

This clonotype was found many times. The V gene is TRBV12-3 or TRBV12-4, the J gene TRBJ2-1, with 12 bases fitting TRBD1. CDR3 length equals 16 residues. Germline trimming cut 6 bases from V and 1 base from J; bases unmatched to any gene: 4. CDR3 nucleotide sequence: TGTGCCAGCAGGGGGACAGGGGGCAGTTCCTACAATGAGCAGTTCTTC. Translation gives CASRGTGGSSYNEQFF.

This clonotype was picked up many times. The genes are TRBV28 and TRBJ1-5; D may be TRBD1 (5 bases). The CDR3 contains 14 residues. Trimming removed 2 bases from V and 7 bases from J, with 12 bases in between. Germline V gene lookup returns CDR1 MDHEN and CDR2 SYDVKM. CDR3 DNA sequence: TGTGCCAGCAGTTTACCCAGGGACGTCCAGCCCCAGCATTTT. This gives the protein CASSLPRDVQPQHF.

The rearrangement uses TRBV29-1 and TRBJ2-7; 7 bases are shared with TRBD2. This CDR3 comprises 13 residues. The ends lost 5 bases at V and 3 bases at J; junction bases unmatched: 7. Germline V lookup: CDR1 SQVTM, CDR2 ANQGSEA. This chain's CDR3 is CSVTHPGGYEQYF. CDR3 nucleotide sequence: TGCAGCGTTACCCACCCGGGAGGCTACGAGCAGTACTTC.

This clonotype was recorded at least ten times. This chain joins TRBV11-2 and TRBJ2-3; a possible D gene is TRBD2 (5 bases). From germline, CDR1 is SGHAT and CDR2 FQNNGV. V lost 5 bases to trimming and J lost 1 base, with 16 bases between them. CDR3 length: 16 residues. CDR3 sequence: CASSPRRHGGTDTQYF. In nucleotides, the CDR3 is TGTGCCAGCAGCCCGAGACGACACGGGGGCACAGATACGCAGTATTTT. Complete variable domain (other parts from reference TRBV11-2 and TRBJ2-3): EAGVAQSPRYKIIEKRQSVAFWCNPISGHATLYWYQQILGQGPKLLIQFQNNGVVDDSQLPKDRFSAERLKGVDSTLKIQPAKLEDSAVYLCASSPRRHGGTDTQYFGPGTRLTVL.